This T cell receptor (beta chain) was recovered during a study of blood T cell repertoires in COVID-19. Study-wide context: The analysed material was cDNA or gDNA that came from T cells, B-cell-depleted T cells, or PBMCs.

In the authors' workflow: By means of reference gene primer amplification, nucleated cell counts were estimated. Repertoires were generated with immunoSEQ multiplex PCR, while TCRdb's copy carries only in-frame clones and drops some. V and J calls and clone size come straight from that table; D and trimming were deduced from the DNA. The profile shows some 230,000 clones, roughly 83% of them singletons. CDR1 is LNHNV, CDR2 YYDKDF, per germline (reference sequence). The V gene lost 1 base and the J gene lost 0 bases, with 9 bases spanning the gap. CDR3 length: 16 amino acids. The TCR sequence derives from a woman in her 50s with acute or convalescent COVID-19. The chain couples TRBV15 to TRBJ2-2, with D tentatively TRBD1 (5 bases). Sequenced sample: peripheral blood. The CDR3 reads CATSRGQLANTGELFF. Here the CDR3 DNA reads TGTGCCACCAGCAGAGGACAGCTCGCGAACACCGGGGAGCTGTTTTTT.